The clone carrying this TCR beta chain was counted a single time. Its target is unknown. This sample was included in a study of post-analysis software for immune sequencing data. Study context: Relapsing-remitting, secondary progressive and progressive-relapsing multiple sclerosis were all included among the disease courses. Notes on the study in general: In patients, TRBV5-6, TRBV5-1 and TRBV20-1 belonged to roughly 5 TRBV segments found more frequently than in controls. Controls had significantly higher normalized Chao1 diversity than multiple sclerosis patients. Strong co-clustering by F measure was seen for same-batch samples.

The germline V gene has CDR1 LGHNA and CDR2 YSLEER. CDR3 size: 14 residues. V was clipped by 5 bases and J by 3 bases; unmatched bases: 6. The TCR beta cDNA libraries carried unique molecular identifiers. Researchers reported 400,000 to 550,000 cDNA molecules coming from around 1 to 9.1 million T cells. TCRdb reanalysed the PCR reads using MiXCR and keeps one entry per CDR3 protein. This table has some 700,000 distinct CDR3 sequences, more than 50% appearing once. This chain joins TRBV4-3 and TRBJ1-1; the match to TRBD1 covers 7 bases. Source material: blood. This clonotype was obtained from a girl aged 2 to 9 with multiple sclerosis. The CDR3 reads CASSGSGQYTEAFF. The CDR3 coding sequence is TGCGCCAGCAGCGGCTCGGGACAGTACACTGAAGCTTTCTTT.